This T cell receptor (beta chain) was sequenced in a study of control samples from healthy donors and cancer patients. The data were produced by immunoSEQ multiplex PCR, yet TCRdb's version contains in-frame clones alone and is incomplete. The repertoire includes around 76,000 clones, about nine tenths of them detected once, and 9.5% sits in the top ten. This CDR3 spans 15 amino acids. Trimming left V 2 bases short and J 5 bases short, with 12 bases between. CDR1 and CDR2 (germline): MNHEY, SVGEGT. This clone was observed a single time. The clonotype originates from a woman in her 50s with colorectal cancer. J is TRBJ1-4 and V is TRBV6-2 or TRBV6-3; D not certain. The sample was PBMCs. The CDR3, as DNA: TGTGCCAGCAGTTACGATCGCCAGGTCAATGAAAAACTGTTTTTT. Residues: CASSYDRQVNEKLFF.